Listed below are T cell receptor beta chains from one sample, sequenced in a study of CD8 T cells in Susac syndrome. Via MiXCR, TCRdb re-called the immunoSEQ multiplex PCR reads, giving one row per CDR3 protein. The sample comprises some 200,000 distinct CDR3 sequences, more than 90% of which are singletons, and approximately 0.1% rests with the top ten. Material: CD4+ T cells from PBMCs. The receptors here all came from a human donor with Susac syndrome. CDR3s include the opening cysteine and the closing phenylalanine or tryptophan. Each record gives: clone size, J gene, V gene, D gene, CDR3 protein, CDR3 DNA. The D gene is left open where the match is weak. Size values are once, few and many counts, or a class for expanded clones, and some rows have none.

clone size: NA; J gene: TRBJ1-1; V gene: TRBV3-1; D gene: NA; CDR3 protein: CASSYRDTRNTEAFF; CDR3 DNA: TGTGCCAGCAGCTACCGGGACACCCGGAACACTGAAGCTTTCTTT
clone size: NA; J gene: TRBJ1-6; V gene: TRBV4-2; D gene: NA; CDR3 protein: CASSQDLQGSSSSPLHF; CDR3 DNA: TGTGCCAGCAGCCAAGATCTCCAGGGATCGTCGAGTTCACCCCTCCACTTT
clone size: NA; J gene: TRBJ2-5; V gene: TRBV18; D gene: NA; CDR3 protein: CASSPASRTAETQYF; CDR3 DNA: TGTGCCAGCTCACCAGCCTCTCGTACGGCGGAGACCCAGTACTTC
clone size: NA; J gene: TRBJ2-1; V gene: TRBV9; D gene: TRBD1; CDR3 protein: CASSPGGTGLNEQFF; CDR3 DNA: TGTGCCAGCAGCCCTGGAGGGACAGGCCTCAATGAGCAGTTCTTC
clone size: few; J gene: TRBJ2-3; V gene: TRBV18; D gene: NA; CDR3 protein: CASSPDYTDTQYF; CDR3 DNA: TGTGCCAGCTCACCGGACTACACAGATACGCAGTATTTT
clone size: NA; J gene: TRBJ2-3; V gene: TRBV9; D gene: NA; CDR3 protein: CASSPRGAFTDTQYF; CDR3 DNA: TGTGCCAGCAGCCCCAGGGGAGCCTTCACAGATACGCAGTATTTT
clone size: NA; J gene: TRBJ2-3; V gene: TRBV3-1; D gene: TRBD2; CDR3 protein: CASSQKSGGERTDTQYF; CDR3 DNA: TGTGCCAGCAGCCAAAAGAGCGGGGGTGAGAGAACAGATACGCAGTATTTT
clone size: NA; J gene: TRBJ2-3; V gene: TRBV14; D gene: NA; CDR3 protein: CASSQVGSTDTQYF; CDR3 DNA: TGTGCCAGCAGCCAAGTCGGTAGCACAGATACGCAGTATTTT
clone size: NA; J gene: TRBJ2-7; V gene: TRBV28; D gene: TRBD1; CDR3 protein: CASSYHRDRGSEQYF; CDR3 DNA: TGTGCCAGCAGTTACCACCGGGACAGGGGGTCTGAGCAGTACTTC
clone size: NA; J gene: TRBJ2-7; V gene: TRBV5-4; D gene: TRBD1; CDR3 protein: CASSLALTQGAGEQYF; CDR3 DNA: TGTGCCAGCAGCTTGGCACTAACACAGGGGGCAGGCGAGCAGTACTTC
clone size: NA; J gene: TRBJ2-3; V gene: TRBV9; D gene: NA; CDR3 protein: CASSVGSTDTQYF; CDR3 DNA: TGTGCCAGCAGCGTAGGTAGCACAGATACGCAGTATTTT
clone size: NA; J gene: TRBJ2-2; V gene: TRBV3-1; D gene: NA; CDR3 protein: CASSLPGHDTGELFF; CDR3 DNA: TGTGCCAGCAGCCTTCCGGGACACGACACCGGGGAGCTGTTTTTT
clone size: NA; J gene: TRBJ2-1; V gene: TRBV20-1; D gene: NA; CDR3 protein: CSARRTVLTYNEQFF; CDR3 DNA: TGCAGTGCTAGAAGGACAGTGCTAACCTACAATGAGCAGTTCTTC
clone size: NA; J gene: TRBJ2-3; V gene: TRBV20-1; D gene: TRBD2; CDR3 protein: CSARDWGLATDTQYF; CDR3 DNA: TGCAGTGCTAGAGATTGGGGACTAGCAACAGATACGCAGTATTTT
clone size: NA; J gene: TRBJ2-2; V gene: TRBV12-2; D gene: NA; CDR3 protein: CASRPGPGATGELFF; CDR3 DNA: TGTGCAAGTCGGCCGGGACCAGGGGCCACCGGGGAGCTGTTTTTT
clone size: NA; J gene: TRBJ2-1; V gene: TRBV7-2; D gene: TRBD1; CDR3 protein: CASSARQGSYNEQFF; CDR3 DNA: TGTGCCAGCAGCGCAAGACAGGGGTCCTACAATGAGCAGTTCTTC
clone size: NA; J gene: TRBJ2-7; V gene: TRBV20-1; D gene: TRBD2; CDR3 protein: CSARTTGGGQYF; CDR3 DNA: TGCAGTGCTAGGACCACGGGCGGGGGTCAGTACTTC
clone size: NA; J gene: TRBJ1-5; V gene: TRBV27; D gene: NA; CDR3 protein: CASSSGNALGQPQHF; CDR3 DNA: TGTGCCAGCAGTTCGGGGAATGCCCTCGGCCAGCCCCAGCATTTT
clone size: NA; J gene: TRBJ2-5; V gene: TRBV29-1; D gene: TRBD2; CDR3 protein: CSVGSVAGRGTETQYF; CDR3 DNA: TGCAGCGTTGGATCGGTAGCGGGGAGAGGAACGGAGACCCAGTACTTC
clone size: once; J gene: TRBJ1-6; V gene: TRBV6-4; D gene: NA; CDR3 protein: CASSANRNNSPLHF; CDR3 DNA: TGTGCCAGCAGTGCGAACAGAAATAATTCACCCCTCCACTTT
clone size: NA; J gene: TRBJ1-2; V gene: TRBV5-5; D gene: TRBD1; CDR3 protein: CASSQGQGAYGYTF; CDR3 DNA: TGTGCCAGCAGCCAAGGACAGGGGGCTTATGGCTACACCTTC
clone size: NA; J gene: TRBJ1-2; V gene: TRBV4-2; D gene: TRBD1; CDR3 protein: CASSRQGRTNYGYTF; CDR3 DNA: TGTGCCAGCAGCCGACAGGGGCGGACTAACTATGGCTACACCTTC
clone size: once; J gene: TRBJ2-7; V gene: TRBV6-6; D gene: TRBD1; CDR3 protein: CASSYSRDRVHEQYF; CDR3 DNA: TGTGCCAGCAGTTACTCCCGGGACAGGGTGCACGAGCAGTACTTC
clone size: once; J gene: TRBJ2-5; V gene: TRBV28; D gene: NA; CDR3 protein: CASSPAGALETQYF; CDR3 DNA: TGTGCCAGCAGTCCTGCAGGGGCGCTGGAGACCCAGTACTTC
clone size: NA; J gene: TRBJ1-3; V gene: TRBV9; D gene: NA; CDR3 protein: CASSMGGTPTGNTIYF; CDR3 DNA: TGTGCCAGCAGCATGGGGGGGACACCAACTGGAAACACCATATATTTT
clone size: NA; J gene: TRBJ2-1; V gene: TRBV30; D gene: TRBD2; CDR3 protein: CAWVAGAYNEQFF; CDR3 DNA: TGTGCCTGGGTCGCGGGAGCCTACAATGAGCAGTTCTTC
clone size: NA; J gene: TRBJ2-4; V gene: TRBV5-1; D gene: TRBD2; CDR3 protein: CASSSVGGDIQYF; CDR3 DNA: TGCGCCAGCAGCTCCGTCGGGGGGGACATTCAGTACTTC
clone size: NA; J gene: TRBJ2-5; V gene: TRBV30; D gene: NA; CDR3 protein: CAGAMRPLSGETQYF; CDR3 DNA: TGTGCCGGGGCTATGAGGCCGTTGAGCGGGGAGACCCAGTACTTC
clone size: NA; J gene: TRBJ1-1; V gene: TRBV3-1; D gene: TRBD1; CDR3 protein: CASSLGTAPNTEAFF; CDR3 DNA: TGTGCCAGCAGCCTCGGGACAGCCCCTAACACTGAAGCTTTCTTT
clone size: NA; J gene: TRBJ1-1; V gene: TRBV20-1; D gene: NA; CDR3 protein: CSARPLTGGRTEAFF; CDR3 DNA: TGCAGTGCTAGACCCCTCACCGGGGGGAGGACTGAAGCTTTCTTT
clone size: NA; J gene: TRBJ2-2; V gene: TRBV6-2/TRBV6-3; D gene: NA; CDR3 protein: CASSYWTNTGELFF; CDR3 DNA: TGTGCCAGCAGTTACTGGACCAACACCGGGGAGCTGTTTTTT
clone size: NA; J gene: TRBJ1-1; V gene: TRBV5-1; D gene: NA; CDR3 protein: CASSLEGGLRWTEAFF; CDR3 DNA: TGCGCCAGCAGCTTGGAGGGGGGATTGAGGTGGACTGAAGCTTTCTTT
clone size: NA; J gene: TRBJ2-2; V gene: TRBV7-3; D gene: NA; CDR3 protein: CASSLRDDSYTGELFF; CDR3 DNA: TGTGCCAGCAGCTTAAGGGACGATAGTTACACCGGGGAGCTGTTTTTT
clone size: NA; J gene: TRBJ1-4; V gene: TRBV18; D gene: NA; CDR3 protein: CASSPAGTNEKLFF; CDR3 DNA: TGTGCCAGCTCCCCGGCGGGGACTAATGAAAAACTGTTTTTT
clone size: NA; J gene: TRBJ2-3; V gene: TRBV20-1; D gene: TRBD2; CDR3 protein: CSASVGRLAGITDTQYF; CDR3 DNA: TGCAGTGCTAGCGTGGGCCGGCTAGCGGGGATTACAGATACGCAGTATTTT
clone size: NA; J gene: TRBJ2-2; V gene: TRBV29-1; D gene: TRBD2; CDR3 protein: CSVGGGPTGELFF; CDR3 DNA: TGCAGCGTGGGCGGGGGGCCTACCGGGGAGCTGTTTTTT
clone size: NA; J gene: TRBJ2-7; V gene: TRBV20-1; D gene: NA; CDR3 protein: CSAPVQTGYEQYF; CDR3 DNA: TGCAGTGCCCCCGTCCAAACAGGGTACGAGCAGTACTTC
clone size: NA; J gene: TRBJ1-6; V gene: TRBV6-5; D gene: NA; CDR3 protein: CASSSTGPYNSPLHF; CDR3 DNA: TGTGCCAGCAGTTCTACAGGGCCCTATAATTCACCCCTCCACTTT
clone size: NA; J gene: TRBJ2-7; V gene: TRBV6-1; D gene: TRBD1; CDR3 protein: CASSRTGDERYEQYF; CDR3 DNA: TGTGCCAGCAGTCGCACAGGGGACGAGCGCTACGAGCAGTACTTC
clone size: NA; J gene: TRBJ1-1; V gene: TRBV13; D gene: NA; CDR3 protein: CASCYGQLKEAFF; CDR3 DNA: TGTGCCAGCTGTTACGGACAGCTAAAGGAAGCTTTCTTT
clone size: NA; J gene: TRBJ2-7; V gene: TRBV5-1; D gene: NA; CDR3 protein: CASSSSRDSYEQYF; CDR3 DNA: TGCGCCAGCAGCTCATCCAGGGATTCCTACGAGCAGTACTTC
clone size: NA; J gene: TRBJ2-7; V gene: TRBV30; D gene: TRBD1; CDR3 protein: CAWRGTGEEQYF; CDR3 DNA: TGTGCCTGGAGGGGGACAGGTGAGGAGCAGTACTTC
clone size: NA; J gene: TRBJ2-1; V gene: TRBV20-1; D gene: NA; CDR3 protein: CSARRSEQFF; CDR3 DNA: TGCAGTGCCCGAAGGTCCGAGCAGTTCTTC
clone size: NA; J gene: TRBJ1-2; V gene: TRBV20-1; D gene: NA; CDR3 protein: CSASPTGFSYGYTF; CDR3 DNA: TGCAGTGCTAGCCCGACAGGTTTCTCATATGGCTACACCTTC
clone size: NA; J gene: TRBJ2-7; V gene: TRBV15; D gene: NA; CDR3 protein: CATSRDLWAGVNEQYF; CDR3 DNA: TGTGCCACCAGCAGAGATCTTTGGGCAGGGGTTAACGAGCAGTACTTC
clone size: NA; J gene: TRBJ2-1; V gene: TRBV5-1; D gene: TRBD2; CDR3 protein: CASGPGTSSMFF; CDR3 DNA: TGCGCCAGCGGCCCGGGGACTAGCTCAATGTTCTTC
clone size: NA; J gene: TRBJ2-1; V gene: TRBV14; D gene: NA; CDR3 protein: CASSLLGGFVNEQFF; CDR3 DNA: TGTGCCAGCAGCCTCCTGGGGGGATTTGTCAATGAGCAGTTCTTC
clone size: NA; J gene: TRBJ1-2; V gene: TRBV29-1; D gene: NA; CDR3 protein: CSVLSVNYGYTF; CDR3 DNA: TGCAGCGTGCTATCCGTTAACTATGGCTACACCTTC
clone size: NA; J gene: TRBJ1-3; V gene: TRBV5-1; D gene: NA; CDR3 protein: CASSGGGNTIYF; CDR3 DNA: TGCGCCAGCAGTGGTGGAGGAAACACCATATATTTT
clone size: NA; J gene: TRBJ2-3; V gene: TRBV5-1; D gene: TRBD2; CDR3 protein: CASSTGLGGTDTQYF; CDR3 DNA: TGCGCCAGCAGCACGGGACTAGGTGGCACAGATACGCAGTATTTT
clone size: NA; J gene: TRBJ2-3; V gene: TRBV11-2; D gene: NA; CDR3 protein: CASSLTLAARTDTQYF; CDR3 DNA: TGTGCCAGCAGCTTAACGTTGGCCGCCCGCACAGATACGCAGTATTTT